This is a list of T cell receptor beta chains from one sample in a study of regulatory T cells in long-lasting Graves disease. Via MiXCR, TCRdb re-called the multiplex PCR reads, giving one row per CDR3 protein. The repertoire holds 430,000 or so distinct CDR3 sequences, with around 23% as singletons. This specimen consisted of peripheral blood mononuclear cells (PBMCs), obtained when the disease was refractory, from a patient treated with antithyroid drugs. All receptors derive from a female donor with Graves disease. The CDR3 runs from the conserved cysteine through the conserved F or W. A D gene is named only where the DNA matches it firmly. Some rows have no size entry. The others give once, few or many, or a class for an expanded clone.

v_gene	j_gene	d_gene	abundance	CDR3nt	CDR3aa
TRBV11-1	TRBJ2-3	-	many	TGTGCCAGCAGCACGTACACAGATACGCAGTATTTT	CASSTYTDTQYF
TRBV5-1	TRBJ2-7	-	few	TGCGCCAGCACAGCCCTACCTTCCGGGATTACAACCTACGAGCAGTACTTC	CASTALPSGITTYEQYF
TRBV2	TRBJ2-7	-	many	TGTGCCAGCAGTGACCCCGGAGACTACGAGCAGTACTTC	CASSDPGDYEQYF
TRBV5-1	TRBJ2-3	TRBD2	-	TGCGCCAGCAGCTTGGTCCCCGGGCTAGCGGTTAACACAGATACGCAGTATTTT	CASSLVPGLAVNTDTQYF
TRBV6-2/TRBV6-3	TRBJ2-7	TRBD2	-	TGTGCCAGCAGTTCTCGAGCGGGGCCCGGTTTTTCTTCTACGGAGCAGTACTTC	CASSSRAGPGFSSTEQYF
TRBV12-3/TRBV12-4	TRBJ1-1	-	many	TGTGCCAGCAGTTTAGCGCTTGGGGTCAGCACTGAAGCTTTCTTT	CASSLALGVSTEAFF
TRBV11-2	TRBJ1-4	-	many	TGTGCCAGCAGTATGGGCAGAAGACTACGGAGTGAGAATGAAAAACTGTTTTTT	CASSMGRRLRSENEKLFF
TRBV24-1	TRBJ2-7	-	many	TGTGCCACCAGTGATTCAATTCGCACTCTACTTGGGGGCTACGAGCAGTACTTC	CATSDSIRTLLGGYEQYF
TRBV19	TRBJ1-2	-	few	TGTGCCAGTAGTAGTTTTAACTATGGCTACACCTTC	CASSSFNYGYTF
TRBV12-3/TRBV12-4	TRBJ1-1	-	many	TGTGCCAGCATCCCCCCCCCTGGGGGTGAAGCTTTCTTT	CASIPPPGGEAFF
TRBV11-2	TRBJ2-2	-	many	TGTGCCAGCAGCCGACTGGGGCCCAGCACCGGGGAGCTGTTTTTT	CASSRLGPSTGELFF
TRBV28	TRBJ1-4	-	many	TGTGCCAGCACCTTGGGCGACCCAACTAATGAAAAACTGTTTTTT	CASTLGDPTNEKLFF
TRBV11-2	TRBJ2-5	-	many	TGTGCCAGCAGGTGGGGGGAAGAGACCCAGTACTTC	CASRWGEETQYF
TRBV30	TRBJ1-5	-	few	TGTGCCTGGAGTGTAGTGACATCTAATCAGCCCCAGCATTTT	CAWSVVTSNQPQHF